This T cell receptor beta chain was sequenced during a study of blood T cell repertoires in COVID-19. In the study overall: Sites in the United States, Italy and Spain provided acute and convalescent COVID-19 samples.

Original data processing: Estimates of nucleated cell counts were drawn from the amplification of reference gene primers. The protocol was immunoSEQ multiplex PCR, while the TCRdb copy is restricted to in-frame clones and leaves out a portion. That table is the source of V, J and clone size, and D and trimming were worked out from the DNA. Of 75,000 to 95,000 clones in the sample, 88% were seen once. Sequencing was carried out using peripheral blood. The receptor comes from a human donor in a cohort sampled during active COVID-19.

CDR3 coding DNA: TGTGCCAGTAAACAGGGGTCTGAGACCTACGAGCAGTACTTC. It is translated as CASKQGSETYEQYF. This rearrangement joins TRBV19 to TRBJ2-7; 7 bases align to TRBD1. V lost 7 bases and J lost 2; bases outside the gene matches: 8. This CDR3 has 14 residues. Germline CDR1 LNHDA, CDR2 SQIVND (reference sequence).